This T cell receptor beta chain stems from a study of shared clonotypes between healthy human individuals. Whole-study context: Plates per donor: three CD4 naive, three CD4 memory, two CD8 naive, one CD8 memory.

Study outcomes and limitations: Naive CD4 clonotypes were shared across several donors at approximately 5.3%.

This clone has a single count. What it recognizes is unknown. Assay runs were performed at deep level. The repertoire was sequenced with immunoSEQ multiplex PCR; TCRdb's copy has only in-frame clones and lacks some. The sample comprises about 1 million clones, 65% to 75% of which are singletons, and about 1.5% rests with the top ten. Trimming stripped 7 bases from V and 0 bases from J, with 9 bases between. Germline CDR1 is MNHEY and CDR2 is SVGAGI. This CDR3 has 14 residues. The V gene is TRBV6-5, the J gene TRBJ2-2; the D gene could be TRBD1 or TRBD2 (5 bases each). Sequencing used memory CD4+ T cells sorted from blood. Subset in this sample: CD45RA-negative fraction. The sequence derives from a man between 18 and 35 years old in good health. CDR3 protein: CASTRDANTGELFF. The CDR3 region has the DNA TGTGCCAGCACGAGGGACGCGAACACCGGGGAGCTGTTTTTT.